This is a list of T cell receptor beta chains from one sample in a study of T-cell memory formation after mild COVID-19. TCRdb used MiXCR to reprocess the 5' RACE reads, holding one entry per CDR3 protein. The sample records a few hundred thousand distinct CDR3 sequences, 20% to 25% being singletons. Sequencing used PBMCs or a T cell subset sorted from them (not recorded which). These receptors originate from an adult woman who had mild COVID-19 (a few samples of this study predate the infection). Cell type and time point are not known. The conserved cysteine and the conserved F or W are not part of the CDR3 here. Each record gives: clone size, V gene, D gene, CDR3 protein. D genes are given only for firm matches. Only part of the rows carry a size: once, few, many, or a class if the clone is expanded.

>few|TRBV6-5|.
ASSSTPNTEAF
>.|TRBV5-1|.
ASGPGGRDTEAF
>few|TRBV7-8|TRBD1
ASWDRGIQH
>.|TRBV20-1|TRBD2
SARDSQRGRSYEQY
>few|TRBV27|.
ASSGSRYEAF
>.|TRBV4-1|TRBD2
ASSPTPSGGHEQY
>.|TRBV20-1|TRBD1
SAQTGDEKLF
>.|TRBV4-2|.
ASSQADSDTGELF
>few|TRBV12-3/TRBV12-4|TRBD2
ASSGGTSGRGNEQF
>.|TRBV19|.
ASSIDPGMDQPQH
>few|TRBV9|.
ASSVGEGLNYEQY
>.|TRBV6-5|.
ASSYSGTVVTYEQF
>few|TRBV4-3|.
ASSQEGWGSMNEKLF
>few|TRBV7-9|.
ASSLTLGGIEQF
>.|TRBV24-1|.
ATSDLAGTRQF
>.|TRBV12-3/TRBV12-4|.
ASSLSVGALASYEQY
>few|TRBV7-6|.
ASSLGVGDGELF
>.|TRBV5-1|TRBD1
ASSHRTGSNEKLF
>few|TRBV7-6|.
ASSRAVNTGELF
>few|TRBV4-1|.
ASSQDGTGNYGYT
>.|TRBV30|.
ACGGLNSNQPQH
>.|TRBV6-2/TRBV6-3|.
ASKLQGGTNEKLF
>few|TRBV24-1|.
ATSDGSLTGELF
>many|TRBV7-2|TRBD2
ASSLIIASGSYEQY
>few|TRBV7-8|TRBD1
ASSSTGQAAYEQY
>many|TRBV5-6|TRBD2
ASSLTSETYEQY
>few|TRBV3-1|.
ASSQKDSRQY
>few|TRBV7-3|.
ASSPTSAQETQY
>few|TRBV9|.
ASSVGGKSTDTQY
>few|TRBV6-4|TRBD2
ASSEKAGQETQY
>many|TRBV7-9|TRBD2
ASSLGTSGGELF
>few|TRBV6-5|TRBD1
ASSYSPRGLVNEQF
>.|TRBV4-3|TRBD2
ASSQSSVAGGSSYEQY
>.|TRBV6-5|TRBD1
ASISSGTGGWLIEAF
>few|TRBV4-2|TRBD2
ASSQDQGGSPSYEQY
>.|TRBV5-1|TRBD1
ASSFGQGGNYGYT
>.|TRBV7-6|TRBD2
ASSLDGGTGELF
>few|TRBV18|.
ASPRDYEQY
>.|TRBV13|.
ASSKPGFAGANVLT
>.|TRBV6-1|.
ASTSGQGYSPLH
>.|TRBV4-2|TRBD1
ASSLLEQGAEAF
>.|TRBV5-1|.
ASSWWGAGDTQY
>few|TRBV5-6|TRBD1
ATYKTGYNEQF
>.|TRBV6-2/TRBV6-3|.
ASRTGLNYGYT
>.|TRBV20-1|TRBD2
SAPRGSGQLFGNEQF
>.|TRBV10-3|.
AIAGQLNTEAF
>.|TRBV5-6|.
ASSPSGQPQY
>few|TRBV5-4|TRBD2
ASRHRAGGVTGELF
>many|TRBV7-3|.
ASSPGTSLSYNEQF
>few|TRBV6-1|TRBD2
ASSAGTSVTDTQY
>few|TRBV7-9|TRBD2
ASSLRGVVGTGELF
>few|TRBV12-3/TRBV12-4|.
ASSFFISAGNYGYT